This paragraph covers one T cell receptor (beta chain) sequence. These data belong to a study of T cells in localized non-small cell lung cancer. TCRdb keeps only in-frame clones here, not all; method: immunoSEQ multiplex PCR. The table includes around 78,000 clones, about 84% detected once. From germline, CDR1 is MNHEY and CDR2 SVGAGI. This CDR3 comprises 14 residues. Trimming cost V 2 bases and J 0 bases, with 7 bases left between them. The receptor was isolated from a female donor older than 55 with stage I lung adenocarcinoma. The V and J genes are TRBV6-5 and TRBJ1-1; no reliable D call. Sequencing used peripheral blood, obtained before any cancer treatment. In DNA form, the CDR3 reads TGTGCCAGCAGTTACGACGAGATGAACACTGAAGCTTTCTTT. It specifies CASSYDEMNTEAFF.